The rows below give T cell receptor beta chains drawn from one sample of a study of blood T cell repertoires in COVID-19. Here immunoSEQ multiplex PCR was the method, and the copy in TCRdb shows in-frame clones only, minus some. The sample yields 150,000 or so clones, over 60% seen once. Sequenced material: PBMCs or T cells enriched from blood (not recorded which). These receptors came from a woman aged 45-59 years who had recovered from COVID-19. CDR3s include the opening cysteine and the closing phenylalanine or tryptophan. The order of the fields is V gene, J gene, D gene, clone size, CDR3 DNA, CDR3 protein. The D gene is left open where the match is weak. The size field is filled for only some rows; it gives once, few, many or a size class.

TRBV2	TRBJ1-1	TRBD1	NA	TGTGCCAGCACAAGGGACAGGGGGGACACTGAAGCTTTCTTT	CASTRDRGDTEAFF
TRBV29-1	TRBJ1-1	TRBD1	NA	TGCAGCGTTGCCGGGACAGGGGCCGCCACTGAAGCTTTCTTT	CSVAGTGAATEAFF
TRBV6-5	TRBJ2-2	NA	NA	TGTGCCAGCAGGTCATCGAACACCGGGGAGCTGTTTTTT	CASRSSNTGELFF
TRBV11-3	TRBJ2-2	TRBD1	NA	TGTGCCAGCAGGATTGGTACAGGGGGTAAAGGGGAGCTGTTTTTT	CASRIGTGGKGELFF
TRBV11-3	TRBJ2-6	TRBD2	NA	TGTGCCAGCAGCTCCGGTGATCGGGGGGTCCCTGGGGCCAACGTCCTGACTTTC	CASSSGDRGVPGANVLTF
TRBV6-1	TRBJ1-6	NA	NA	TGTGCCAGCAGTGAAAGTCGAGCACCCCTCCACTTT	CASSESRAPLHF
TRBV3-1/TRBV3-2	TRBJ2-7	NA	NA	TGTGCCAGCAGCGATAGCGCCCCGTACGAGCAGTACTTC	CASSDSAPYEQYF
TRBV6-1	TRBJ2-4	NA	NA	TGTGCCAGCAGTGAAGTGGGCTCCACCGCGCCCAAAAACATTCAGTACTTC	CASSEVGSTAPKNIQYF
TRBV29-1	TRBJ1-5	NA	NA	TGCAGCGTTGAATTGGCCGGGGGATTGCAGCCCCAGCATTTT	CSVELAGGLQPQHF
TRBV14	TRBJ2-7	NA	NA	TGTGCCAGCAGCCTGGACTTCAGAACGGGAGAGCAGTACTTC	CASSLDFRTGEQYF
TRBV18	TRBJ2-7	TRBD1	NA	TGTGCCAGCGCCGTAGGACAGGGTTACGAGCAGTACTTC	CASAVGQGYEQYF
TRBV5-1	TRBJ2-2	NA	NA	TGCGCCAGCACCACTGAGGCCGGGGAGCTGTTTTTT	CASTTEAGELFF
TRBV14	TRBJ2-5	NA	NA	TGTGCCAGCAGCCAAGAACCAGGTCGGGGTGGAGAGACCCAGTACTTC	CASSQEPGRGGETQYF
TRBV6-5	TRBJ2-2	NA	NA	TGTGCCAGCAGCCTTCCACGCAGGGGAAGCGGGGAGCTGTTTTTT	CASSLPRRGSGELFF
TRBV18	TRBJ1-5	NA	NA	TGTGCCAGCTCACAAGGGGAGGGCAATCAGCCCCAGCATTTT	CASSQGEGNQPQHF
TRBV5-5	TRBJ2-3	TRBD2	NA	TGTGCCAGCAGACCTAGCGGGGGGTTAGATACGCAGTATTTT	CASRPSGGLDTQYF
TRBV7-8	TRBJ1-3	TRBD1	few	TGTGCCAGCAGCTTAGCCTCGGGCAGGGGGCATATCTCTGGAAACACCATATATTTT	CASSLASGRGHISGNTIYF
TRBV19	TRBJ2-2	NA	NA	TGTGCCAGTAGTATCCAGGGAACGAACACCGGGGAGCTGTTTTTT	CASSIQGTNTGELFF
TRBV6-5	TRBJ2-1	NA	NA	TGTGCCAGCAGTACAGATCTTATTCCATACAATGAGCAGTTCTTC	CASSTDLIPYNEQFF
TRBV19	TRBJ1-5	NA	NA	TGTGCCAGTAGCCCAGGGCGGGGTCAGCCCCAGCATTTT	CASSPGRGQPQHF
TRBV5-1	TRBJ1-1	TRBD1	NA	TGCGCCAGCAGCACGCGTCCAGGGGGCACTGAAGCTTTCTTT	CASSTRPGGTEAFF
TRBV19	TRBJ1-1	TRBD1	NA	TGTGCCAGTTCGGACAGGGCGGCGGCTGAAGCTTTCTTT	CASSDRAAAEAFF
TRBV5-6	TRBJ1-1	NA	NA	TGTGCCAGCAGCCAGGTAGGGGTTGGTACTGAAGCTTTCTTT	CASSQVGVGTEAFF
TRBV19	TRBJ1-6	NA	NA	TGTGCCAGTAGTATTACCAGAAATTCACCCCTCCACTTT	CASSITRNSPLHF
TRBV10-3	TRBJ2-3	NA	NA	TGTGCCACCCTGAGGGGGACCACAGATACGCAGTATTTT	CATLRGTTDTQYF
TRBV15	TRBJ2-7	NA	NA	TGTGCCACCAGCAGAGGGGGGGACCTCGGCGAGCAGTACTTC	CATSRGGDLGEQYF
TRBV19	TRBJ2-3	NA	NA	TGTGCCAGTTCCCTTGGGCGATCCGGCACAGATACGCAGTATTTT	CASSLGRSGTDTQYF
TRBV12-3/TRBV12-4	TRBJ2-3	TRBD1	once	TGTGCCAGCAGCCCTGGGACAGGAGATACGCAGTATTTT	CASSPGTGDTQYF
TRBV23-1	TRBJ1-2	TRBD1	NA	TGCGCCAGCAGTCGCCGACAGGGCGTCTATGGCTACACCTTC	CASSRRQGVYGYTF
TRBV28	TRBJ1-2	NA	NA	TGTGCCAGCAGTCCCCACGGGGTCCTCGGCTACACCTTC	CASSPHGVLGYTF
TRBV5-6	TRBJ2-7	TRBD2	NA	TGTGCCAGCAGCTTGGGGCTAGCGGGAGGGTCATCCTACGAGCAGTACTTC	CASSLGLAGGSSYEQYF
TRBV18	TRBJ2-3	NA	NA	TGTGCCAGCTCTAACAGGGCTTCGGAAGGCACAGATACGCAGTATTTT	CASSNRASEGTDTQYF
TRBV3-1/TRBV3-2	TRBJ2-1	NA	once	TGTGCCAGCAGCCAAGTAGAAGTACAGTTCTTC	CASSQVEVQFF
TRBV2	TRBJ1-4	TRBD1	NA	TGTGCCAGCAGTGAGCGGACAGGGGCTAATGAAAAACTGTTTTTT	CASSERTGANEKLFF
TRBV28	TRBJ1-1	TRBD1	NA	TGTGCCAGCAGTTACCCAGGGGGCGGGATCACTGAAGCTTTCTTT	CASSYPGGGITEAFF
TRBV6-5	TRBJ2-3	TRBD1	NA	TGTGCCAGCAGTCATGGACAGGGGAGGACAGATACGCAGTATTTT	CASSHGQGRTDTQYF
TRBV5-1	TRBJ1-5	NA	NA	TGCGCCAGCAGCTTAGGAGGTCGCGTAAATCAGCCCCAGCATTTT	CASSLGGRVNQPQHF
TRBV2	TRBJ2-7	TRBD1	NA	TGTGCCAGCACCCCTGAAGGACAGGGGATTAACGAGCAGTACTTC	CASTPEGQGINEQYF
TRBV11-3	TRBJ2-7	TRBD1	few	TGTGCCAGCAGCCCAAACAGGGGATGGCACGAGCAGTACTTC	CASSPNRGWHEQYF
TRBV19	TRBJ2-5	TRBD2	NA	TGTGCCAGTAGCGTTAGCGGGGGGGCTAGGGAGACCCAGTACTTC	CASSVSGGARETQYF
TRBV5-5	TRBJ2-5	TRBD2	NA	TGTGCCAGCAGTTCTTGGTATACTAGCGGGGGGGCCAGAGAGACCCAGTACTTC	CASSSWYTSGGARETQYF
TRBV5-1	TRBJ1-6	NA	NA	TGCGCCAGCAGCTTGGACAGGGCAAATTCACCCCTCCACTTT	CASSLDRANSPLHF